This TCR beta chain was sequenced in a study of cytomegalovirus exposure and HLA in healthy donors. The PCR contained 60 Vbeta and 13 Jbeta primers. Libraries were prepared by immunoSEQ multiplex PCR; TCRdb keeps only in-frame clonotypes and omits some of them. The sample contains about 80,000 clones, more than 50% of which appear only once. The J segment lost 6 bases and the V segment lost 1 base, leaving 5 bases of the junction unmatched. The CDR3 extends over 15 amino acids. Germline-derived CDR1 and CDR2 are LGHNA and YSLEER. This receptor was taken from a male donor in good health and CMV-seropositive. This chain links TRBV4-3 with TRBJ2-1, with 8 bases aligning to TRBD2. Sequenced sample: PBMCs. The CDR3 sequence is CASSQAGLVPNEQFF. The CDR3 region has the DNA TGCGCCAGCAGCCAAGCGGGACTAGTTCCCAATGAGCAGTTCTTC.